What follows describes a single T cell receptor (beta chain). This clone has a handful of counts. Its antigen is still unknown. The input lacks base qualities; no much larger clone sits a single base away. The junction carries 18 bases between V and J, which are trimmed by 11 bases and 10 bases respectively. The CDR3 goes from the cysteine to the phenylalanine over 13 residues. The retained sequence is limited to the CDR3, 39 bases, with the frame set at the first base. CDR1 SGHTA and CDR2 FQGNSA are derived from the germline V gene. Libraries were prepared through the immunoSEQ multiplex PCR assay. What TCRdb holds here is the immuneACCESS table cut down to in-frame rearrangements. Part of the clones is not present; checked against another copy, under half of the missing clones reflect an unresolved V gene, and the others are unexplained. The sample yields tens of thousands of clones; 94% were counted once. Over 2% of the sample is in the top ten clones.

These data are taken from a study of T cell changes during pregnancy in multiple sclerosis (dated by TCRdb to between 2018 and 2020). Background for the entire study: In women with multiple sclerosis, the researchers looked at how the T cell repertoire shifted as pregnancy progressed.

This sequence was found in a female donor with multiple sclerosis, enrolled in a pregnancy study. The material sequenced was peripheral blood, taken in the third trimester of pregnancy. The rearrangement joined TRBV7-2 to TRBJ1-6; the D gene is not confidently resolved. The bases read TGTGCCTCCCGGCCGGCTCGGGGATCACCCCTCCACTTT. It codes for CASRPARGSPLHF.